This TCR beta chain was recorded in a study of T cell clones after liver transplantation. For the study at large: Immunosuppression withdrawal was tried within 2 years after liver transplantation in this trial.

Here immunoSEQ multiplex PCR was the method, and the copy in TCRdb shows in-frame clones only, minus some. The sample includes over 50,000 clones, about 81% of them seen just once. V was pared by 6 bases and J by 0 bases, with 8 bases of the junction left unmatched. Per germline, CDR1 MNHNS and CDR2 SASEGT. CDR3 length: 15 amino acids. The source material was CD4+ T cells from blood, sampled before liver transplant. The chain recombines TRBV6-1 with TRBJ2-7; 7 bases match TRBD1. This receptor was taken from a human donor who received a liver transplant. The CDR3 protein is CASRRTGTSSYEQYF. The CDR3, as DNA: TGTGCCAGCAGGCGGACAGGAACTAGCTCCTACGAGCAGTACTTC.